Sequencing of this T cell receptor beta chain was carried out in a study of early T cells in non-severe SARS-CoV-2 infection. Study background: The study sequenced bulk RNA from unsorted whole blood, with chains unpaired.

Whole-study findings and limits: VDJdb matches were skewed toward anti-spike CD8 T cell responses.

Unique molecular identifiers were added to individual cDNA molecules. TCRdb re-called the 5' RACE reads through MiXCR, storing one row per CDR3 protein. The table includes approximately 66,000 distinct CDR3 sequences, about 12% detected once. CDR1 and CDR2 from the germline V gene are MNHEY and SMNVEV (reference sequence). The CDR3 extends over 15 amino acids. V lost 2 bases and J 4 bases, leaving 12 bases between the germline ends. As regards this clonotype: Its target is not known.

J is TRBJ2-1 and V is TRBV27; no clear D gene. The origin of this receptor is an adult who was a healthcare worker with PCR-confirmed SARS-CoV-2 infection or an uninfected control (not recorded which). The donor label of this sample is uncertain. The sample in question was whole blood, obtained at baseline. The chain's CDR3 is CASSLNRGSYNEQFF. Here the CDR3 DNA reads TGTGCCAGCAGTTTAAATCGCGGCAGTTACAATGAGCAGTTCTTC.